This is a list of T cell receptor beta chains from one sample in a study of T cell responses to AZD1222 COVID-19 vaccine. Repertoires were generated with immunoSEQ multiplex PCR, while TCRdb's copy carries only in-frame clones and drops some. The sample carries 110,000 to 150,000 clones, about 93% recorded once. Sequencing used peripheral blood, obtained on day 0 of AZD1222 vaccination. The receptors shown here come from an adult in good health. CDR3s leave out the opening cysteine and the closing phenylalanine or tryptophan. The D gene is left open where the match is weak.

v_gene	d_gene	CDR3aa
TRBV5-1	.	ASSLFGGAYEQY
TRBV7-9	.	ASSLAGGDTGELF
TRBV28	TRBD2	ASSTSGGLAGFYNEQF
TRBV5-6	.	ASSPVVTGELF
TRBV28	.	ASSLMGSSGRVGELF
TRBV7-8	.	ASSLATGITDTQY
TRBV5-1	.	ASSPLGGYGYT
TRBV11-2	TRBD1	ASSLTGISYNEQF
TRBV28	.	ASREVGEQY
TRBV3-1/TRBV3-2	TRBD1	ASSQVDRGRTEAF
TRBV6-5	.	ASSLDRSSYNEQF
TRBV19	TRBD1	ASGQEQNEKLF
TRBV7-9	TRBD2	ASSYSSGRLHEQY
TRBV30	TRBD2	AWSKTSRNYEQY
TRBV10-3	TRBD1	ATLGQGVPTDTQY
TRBV3-1/TRBV3-2	TRBD1	ASSQDRQGAGGYT
TRBV6-5	.	ASRTGLVRELF
TRBV28	.	ASSFVLGTEEGTNEKLF
TRBV2	TRBD1	ASNERTGADTGELF
TRBV12-3/TRBV12-4	.	ASSLAGYEQY
TRBV27	.	ASSPVGGNHQETQY
TRBV5-6	TRBD1	ASSPGTVRQF
TRBV4-1	.	ASSLDRSTNEKLF
TRBV5-1	TRBD2	ASSLVPLLAGGPHEQY
TRBV12-5	TRBD2	ASGLGLAGLGEQY
TRBV30	.	AYRAGYNEQF
TRBV15	.	ATSRDSTSYEQY
TRBV2	.	ASSEFAAAYGYT
TRBV24-1	.	ATSNPGRWDDEQF
TRBV27	.	ASSLDRNTGELF
TRBV18	TRBD2	ASSPRGGFQETQY
TRBV3-1/TRBV3-2	.	ASSQDVVRTDTQY
TRBV7-9	TRBD2	ASSPLAGVVSDTQY
TRBV11-2	.	ASSLVGVETQY
TRBV28	.	ASTRGTITGELF
TRBV28	.	ASSSPIDGDTEAF
TRBV7-2	TRBD2	ASSFGRANEQF
TRBV28	.	ASSFAGNTMNTEAF
TRBV30	.	AWSRGDSGNTIY
TRBV7-2	.	ASSRYDSSSPLH
TRBV5-1	.	ASTADHANEQF